Presented here are 3 T cell receptor beta chains from one specimen sequenced in a study of blood T cell repertoires in COVID-19. Sequencing used immunoSEQ multiplex PCR; TCRdb keeps in-frame clones, though not all of them. The sample has 23,000 or so clones, 90% seen once. The sample consisted of peripheral blood. These TCRs come from a human donor in a cohort sampled during active COVID-19.

This clone was picked up one time. At one boundary the junction diverges from the germline segment, which might be a read error. This chain links TRBV10-2 with TRBJ2-7; TRBD2 is a possible D gene (6 bases). The CDR3 loop spans 13 amino acids. Germline assignment: CDR1 WSHSY and CDR2 SAAADI. The CDR3 DNA reads TGCGCCAGCAGACAAGCCGGGACTCTTCTCCAGGACTTC. Translated: CASRQAGTLLQDF.

This chain joins TRBV3-1 (or the pseudogene TRBV3-2) and TRBJ1-2; D gene ambiguous. In germline, CDR1 is LGHDT, CDR2 YNNKEL (reference sequence). This CDR3 has 14 amino acids. Between the trimmed V and J ends, which lost 0 bases and 8 bases, there was a span of 13 bases. DNA for the CDR3: TGTGCCAGCAGCCAAGACAGTGACCCTAGGGGCTACACCTTC. It codes for CASSQDSDPRGYTF.

CDR3 sequence (DNA): TGCAGCGTTGAAGCAGTCGGGGGGGCCCCCTACGAGCAGTACTTC. This sequence encodes CSVEAVGGAPYEQYF. The gene calls are TRBV29-1 and TRBJ2-7; 8 bases fit TRBD2. The ends lost 1 base at V and 2 bases at J; junction bases unmatched: 7. Germline CDR1 is SQVTM and CDR2 is ANQGSEA. The CDR3 runs to 15 residues.